The next 20 T cell receptor beta chains were all read from a single sample in a study of CD8+ T cells in alopecia areata. Extracted from the samples, RNA was reverse transcribed into cDNA to serve as the sequencing template. Repertoires were generated with immunoSEQ multiplex PCR, while TCRdb's copy carries only in-frame clones and drops some. This table has about 110,000 clones, around three fifths appearing once. Treatment indicated: oral pan-JAK inhibitor, 5-10 mg twice daily. The material sequenced was CD8+ T cells sorted from blood, taken at week 24, from a patient treated with tofacitinib. These receptors were collected from a human donor with alopecia areata.

The rearrangement uses TRBV6-4 and TRBJ1-2; D might be TRBD1 (5 bases). V lost 0 bases and J 7 bases, leaving 15 bases between the germline ends. Germline assignment: CDR1 MRHNA and CDR2 SNTAGT. This CDR3 has 15 amino acids. The chain's CDR3 is CASSDSGESTFGYTF. The CDR3 coding sequence is TGTGCCAGCAGTGACTCGGGGGAGTCGACATTTGGCTACACCTTC.

This clone occurred a few times. One end of the junction varies from germline; a read error may be responsible. The V gene is TRBV19, the J gene TRBJ2-2; TRBD1 aligns across 7 bases. CDR3 length equals 15 residues. Germline CDR1 reads LNHDA; CDR2 reads SQIVND (reference sequence). The CDR3 protein is CASGPDRENAGELFF. The CDR3 coding sequence is TGTGCCAGTGGCCCAGACAGGGAGAACGCCGGGGAGCTGTTTTTT.

V is TRBV29-1 and J is TRBJ2-1, with 8 nucleotides matching TRBD1. The V gene's germline CDR1 is SQVTM and CDR2 ANQGSEA. The CDR3 is 12 residues long. The V gene end was trimmed by 3 bases and the J gene end by 8 bases; junction bases not matched to a gene: 3. DNA of the CDR3: TGCAGCGTTGAGGACAGGGTAGATGAGCAGTTCTTC. Amino acid sequence: CSVEDRVDEQFF.

V is TRBV11-1 and J is TRBJ1-2; D is uncertain. The germline gives CDR1 SGHAT, CDR2 FQDESV (reference sequence). The CDR3 is 13 amino acids. V was shortened by 3 bases and J by 2 bases, with 7 bases between the two germline ends. The CDR3 region is CASSFGMNYGYTF. CDR3 nucleotides: TGTGCCAGCAGCTTCGGAATGAACTATGGCTACACCTTC.

This chain's CDR3 is CASSLSRYSPLHF. CDR3 DNA sequence: TGTGCCAGCAGTTTATCGAGGTATTCACCCCTCCACTTT. This chain links TRBV27 with TRBJ1-6; D call uncertain. Looked up from germline, CDR1 is MNHEY and CDR2 is SMNVEV (reference sequence). The CDR3 is 13 amino acids. V lost 0 bases and J lost 8, with 5 bases in between.

This clone was counted only a few times. This chain connects TRBV7-9 to TRBJ2-5, with D unclear. The germline CDR1 and CDR2 sequences are SEHNR and FQNEAQ (reference sequence). V lost 4 bases, J lost 2 bases, and 5 bases lay in between. This CDR3 is built from 12 residues. CDR3: CASSYEQETQYF. The CDR3 bases are TGTGCCAGCAGCTATGAGCAAGAGACCCAGTACTTC.

This clone was picked up a small number of times. The CDR3 sequence is CASSLRTTNTGELFF. The CDR3 region has the DNA TGTGCCAGCAGTTTAAGGACAACAAACACCGGGGAGCTGTTTTTT. The chain carries TRBV27 and TRBJ2-2; the D gene is possibly TRBD1 (5 bases). The germline gives CDR1 MNHEY, CDR2 SMNVEV (reference sequence). This CDR3 spans 15 amino acids. Trimming removed 2 bases from V and 2 bases from J, with 9 bases in between.

This chain connects TRBV4-3 to TRBJ2-2, with D hard to call. From germline, CDR1 is LGHNA and CDR2 YSLEER. Between the trimmed V and J ends, which lost 5 bases and 5 bases, there was a span of 6 bases. The CDR3 length is 12 residues. The CDR3 DNA follows: TGCGCCAGCAGCGGGCGGACCGGGGAGCTGTTTTTT. Its translation: CASSGRTGELFF.

The rearrangement joins TRBV6-1 to TRBJ1-1; maybe TRBD1 (6 bases). In germline, CDR1 is MNHNS, CDR2 SASEGT. The CDR3 has 14 residues. The V and J ends lost 7 bases and 2 bases respectively, with 14 bases between them. The CDR3 DNA follows: TGTGCCAGCACCCGTTCCAGGGGCAACACTGAAGCTTTCTTT. Translation: CASTRSRGNTEAFF.

This chain connects TRBV5-6 to TRBJ2-1; D is possibly TRBD2 (5 bases). Germline V CDR1 and CDR2: SGHDT, YYEEEE. V dropped 4 bases and J dropped 4 bases, with 18 bases sitting between them. The CDR3 extends over 16 amino acids. This chain's CDR3 is CASSPPTGEVYNEQFF. The DNA for the CDR3 is TGTGCCAGCAGCCCCCCGACCGGGGAAGTATACAATGAGCAGTTCTTC.

The chain has TRBV13 and TRBJ2-1; the D is unclear. Deletions cut 6 bases from V and 7 bases from J, with 13 bases between. The V gene's germline CDR1 is PRHDT and CDR2 FYEKMQ (reference sequence). The CDR3 is 13 amino acids. CDR3 loop: CASSPPLRNEQFF. In DNA form, the CDR3 reads TGTGCCAGCAGTCCCCCCCTGCGGAATGAGCAGTTCTTC.

The V and J genes are TRBV10-3 and TRBJ2-1; tentatively, D is TRBD2 (6 bases). V gave up 3 bases and J gave up 12 bases, with 12 bases separating them. Germline V gives CDR1 ENHRY, CDR2 SYGVKD. This CDR3 is 12 amino acids long. CDR3 DNA: TGTGCCATCAGTGACCGGGGGTACAGGCAGTTCTTC. Amino acids: CAISDRGYRQFF.

The chain uses TRBV29-1 and TRBJ1-2, with D possibly matching TRBD1 (5 bases). The CDR3 totals 14 residues. Trimming left V 6 bases short and J 3 bases short, with 17 bases between. Germline V gives CDR1 SQVTM, CDR2 ANQGSEA. The CDR3 loop reads CSVLNGGRDYGYTF. DNA of the CDR3: TGCAGCGTCCTTAACGGGGGAAGGGACTATGGCTACACCTTC.

This clone showed up just a few times. The V call is TRBV6-5, the J call TRBJ1-5, with 11 bases identical to TRBD1. The CDR3 sequence is 15 residues long. With 6 bases clipped from V and 5 bases from J, the junction kept 6 bases outside the gene matches. Germline assignment: CDR1 MNHEY and CDR2 SVGAGI. In DNA form, the CDR3 reads TGTGCCAGCAGCCAATTGGGACAGGGGGATCAGCCCCAGCATTTT. The encoded protein is CASSQLGQGDQPQHF.

The V and J genes are TRBV4-2 and TRBJ2-1; 12 nucleotides line up with TRBD2. Germline trimming cut 0 bases from V and 6 bases from J; bases unmatched to any gene: 3. There are 16 residues in the CDR3. CDR1 is LGHNA and CDR2 is YNFKEQ in the germline V gene. The CDR3 DNA is TGTGCCAGCAGCCAAGACCCTAGCGGGGGGGCCAATGAGCAGTTCTTC. The encoded protein is CASSQDPSGGANEQFF.

In the case of this clone: Other DNA sequences in the same sample also yield this CDR3. This rearrangement joins TRBV7-9 to TRBJ2-7; D gene ambiguous. CDR1 SEHNR and CDR2 FQNEAQ come from the germline V gene (reference sequence). This CDR3 is 13 amino acids long. V was trimmed by 3 bases and J by 2 bases, leaving 8 bases between them. This chain's CDR3 is CASSFGGTYEQYF. In DNA, the CDR3 is TGTGCCAGCAGCTTCGGCGGAACCTACGAGCAGTACTTC.

V gene TRBV27 combines with J gene TRBJ2-1, with 7 bases that match TRBD1. J gave up 2 bases and V 6 bases, and 10 bases lay outside the gene matches. This CDR3 is 16 amino acids long. Germline CDR1 and CDR2: MNHEY and SMNVEV (reference sequence). Here the CDR3 DNA reads TGTGCCAGCAGCCTAACCGGGACAGCTGCCTACAATGAGCAGTTCTTC. Translation: CASSLTGTAAYNEQFF.

This clone was counted between two and nine times. The rearrangement uses TRBV9 and TRBJ1-2; D not resolved. Germline CDR1 is SGDLS and CDR2 is YYNGEE. V lost 5 bases, J lost 0 bases, and 11 bases lay in between. The CDR3 totals 14 residues. CDR3: CASSPGPANYGYTF. CDR3 DNA: TGTGCCAGCAGTCCAGGACCAGCTAACTATGGCTACACCTTC.

The chain is built from TRBV27 and TRBJ2-3, with 7 bases matching TRBD1. V dropped 0 bases and J dropped 4; count of bases not matched to a gene: 4. The germline CDR1 and CDR2 sequences are MNHEY and SMNVEV (reference sequence). The CDR3 is made up of 15 amino acids. The CDR3 bases are TGTGCCAGCAGTTTATCGACCACAGGGGCAGATACGCAGTATTTT. As protein: CASSLSTTGADTQYF.

In DNA form, the CDR3 reads TGTGCCAGCAGCCAGGAGGATTCGAACACCGGGGAGCTGTTTTTT. This codes for CASSQEDSNTGELFF. The chain combines TRBV14 with TRBJ2-2; a weak D match, TRBD2 (5 bases). The CDR3 is 15 residues long. The V gene's germline CDR1 is SGHDN and CDR2 FVKESK. The V end lost 3 bases, the J end lost 0 bases, and 8 bases lay between the germline ends.